The clone carrying this T cell receptor beta chain was counted ten times or more. The data were obtained in a study of HIV-infected patients and healthy controls. Follow-up blood was drawn about 14 weeks, roughly three months, after antiretroviral therapy began. All unsorted peripheral T cells were captured because whole blood was used without fractionation. CDR1 KGHSH and CDR2 LQKENI come from the germline V gene. There are 13 residues in the CDR3. The V end lost 3 bases, the J end lost 4 bases, and 10 bases lay between the germline ends. About 540 ng RNA was reverse transcribed with alpha and beta constant-region primers. Alpha and beta chain libraries were made separately by chain-specific third strand synthesis with multiplexing indices. TCRdb re-analysed the 5' RACE reads in MiXCR, keeping a single row per CDR3 protein. The table has some 4,800 distinct CDR3 sequences, around 5.9% seen once.

The material sequenced was blood, taken during antiretroviral therapy. V usage is TRBV18 and J usage is TRBJ2-7; perhaps TRBD1 as D (6 bases). The receptor was derived from an adult with HIV infection. CDR3 bases: TGTGCCAGCTCACCGTCTACAGGGTACGAGCAGTACTTC. Its translation: CASSPSTGYEQYF. Full variable domain (outside the CDR3, taken from reference TRBV18 and TRBJ2-7): NAGVMQNPRHLVRRRGQEARLRCSPMKGHSHVYWYRQLPEEGLKFMVYLQKENIIDESGMPKERFSAEFPKEGPSILRIQQVVRGDSAAYFCASSPSTGYEQYFGPGTRLTVT.